The source of this TCR beta chain is a study of graft-versus-host responses after intestinal transplantation. About the study: Recipients across the board were started on anti-thymocyte globulin induction, then kept on tacrolimus and steroids for two to four years.

Study conclusions and caveats: GvH clones occurred in recipient marrow; some first appeared in ileum or blood. Early post-transplant HvG declines showed an association with peak circulating GvH clone levels. Patients with graft-donor T cell macrochimerism had high graft-versus-host to host-versus-graft clonal ratios in allografts.

As concerns this clone: What it binds is not known.

Germline assignment: CDR1 SGHTA and CDR2 FQGNSA. The CDR3 covers 14 residues. Trimming cost V 5 bases and J 3 bases; bases outside gene matches: 5. The table came from immunoSEQ multiplex PCR; TCRdb's copy has only in-frame clones and leaves some out. Among over 100,000 clones, over 85% were seen once, and the ten largest hold under 0.3%. This sequence was found in a human donor who was the organ donor for an intestinal transplant. Sequences were derived from unstimulated CD4+ T cells sorted from spleen or lymph node cells, sampled before transplant. The V and J genes are TRBV7-2 and TRBJ2-7; 9 bases match TRBD1. Here the CDR3 DNA reads TGTGCCAGCAGCCAACGGACAGGGGACTACGAGCAGTACTTC. This translates into CASSQRTGDYEQYF.